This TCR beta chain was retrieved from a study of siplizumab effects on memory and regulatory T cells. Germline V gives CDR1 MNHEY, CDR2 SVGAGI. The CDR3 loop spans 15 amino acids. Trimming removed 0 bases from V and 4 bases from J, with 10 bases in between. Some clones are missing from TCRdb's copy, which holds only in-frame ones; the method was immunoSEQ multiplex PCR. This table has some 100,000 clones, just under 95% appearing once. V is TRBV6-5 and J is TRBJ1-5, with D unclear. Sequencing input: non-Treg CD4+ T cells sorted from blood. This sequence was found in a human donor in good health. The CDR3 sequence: CASSYSFNGNQPQHF. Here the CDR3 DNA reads TGTGCCAGCAGTTACTCGTTTAACGGGAATCAGCCCCAGCATTTT.